The entry below gives a single T cell receptor (beta chain) sequence along with its context. This entry belongs to a study of control samples from healthy donors and cancer patients. Germline V lookup: CDR1 SGHRS, CDR2 YFSETQ. This CDR3 spans 14 amino acids. J lost 4 bases, V lost 1 base, and 1 base had no gene match. Sequencing used immunoSEQ multiplex PCR; TCRdb keeps in-frame clones, though not all of them. The data hold 65,000 to 95,000 clones, with about 87% observed a single time. The chain joins TRBV5-1 to TRBJ2-1; TRBD1 agrees at 8 bases. The sequenced material came from blood. The receptor was derived from a man aged 50 to 60 in good health. CDR3 sequence: CASSLTGGYNEQFF. For the CDR3, the DNA is TGCGCCAGCAGCTTGACAGGGGGGTACAATGAGCAGTTCTTC.